These T cell receptor beta chains were read from a single sample in a study of graft-versus-host responses after intestinal transplantation. Generated by immunoSEQ multiplex PCR, the TCRdb table keeps only in-frame clones and is missing some. Found here are tens of thousands of clones, about 95% of them singletons; the top ten hold about 0.2%. No antigen has been identified for these receptors. Specimen: unstimulated CD4+ T cells sorted from spleen or lymph node cells, collected before transplant. The receptor set was obtained from a human donor who was the organ donor for an intestinal transplant. The CDR3 runs from the conserved cysteine through the conserved F or W. Size values are once, few and many counts, or a class for expanded clones, and some rows have none.

v_call	clone_size	cdr3_aa
TRBV19	once	CASSIDGVAKNIQYF
TRBV5-1	NA	CASSRDRSYEQYF
TRBV7-2	NA	CASSIHRGYEQYF
TRBV11-2	NA	CASSGTLWTEPLGNTIYF
TRBV5-4	NA	CASSVQGATNEKLFF
TRBV5-6	NA	CASSFSWGVGSYTF
TRBV6-1	NA	CAIPGLAGLDTQYF
TRBV7-2	few	CASSLGLTNSPLHF
TRBV11-1	once	CASSLGGTTYEQYF
TRBV19	NA	CASSTFGRGGSGNTIYF
TRBV28	NA	CASSSKRVLQPQHF
TRBV28	NA	CASSIGQGNTEAFF
TRBV5-1	NA	CASSYGPGIRGSGELFF
TRBV7-2	few	CASSLGWNQPQHF
TRBV4-1	NA	CASSLGGSGYTF
TRBV7-2	NA	CASKDLSSYNEQFF
TRBV14	NA	CASSRGQGADEKLFF
TRBV5-1	NA	CASSQQGTNYGYTF
TRBV30	NA	CAWGSGRGGLQETQYF
TRBV19	NA	CARPADENTGELFF
TRBV28	NA	CASSAHRRTSYEQYF
TRBV7-9	NA	CASRTIGQGDSPLHF
TRBV25-1	NA	CASSEYARARAFF
TRBV7-2	NA	CASSRTGTGSNEKLFF
TRBV5-1	NA	CASSLITSGGYTDTQYF
TRBV7-9	NA	CASSPLAGVSYEQYF
TRBV2	NA	CASIWDGSSYEQYF
TRBV5-1	NA	CASSFQGTGNYNEQFF
TRBV9	NA	CASSLKGDNFYNEQFF
TRBV2	NA	CASSEGRGPYGYTF
TRBV5-1	NA	CASSGGSNTGELFF
TRBV4-1	NA	CASSQESSPRQNEKLFF
TRBV6-1	NA	CASSERHSVQGVYGYTF
TRBV29-1	NA	CSVLVRGSKNIQYF
TRBV7-9	NA	CASGWTGGGRGQSYGYTF
TRBV7-3	NA	CASSFRPGQETQYF
TRBV4-1	once	CASSPGTGSYEQYF
TRBV18	NA	CASSPTRTGGRWEQYF
TRBV6-6	NA	CASSYGDKKETQYF
TRBV5-6	NA	CASSFRAGGPGYNEQFF
TRBV6-5	NA	CASSGPNTGVGGYTF
TRBV2	NA	CASNTGHANGYTF
TRBV18	NA	CASSPRAGGYEQYF
TRBV5-1	once	CASSLMQAAGNTIYF
TRBV7-3	NA	CASSLSPSGGSYEQYF
TRBV28	NA	CASSPPEGRNQPQHF
TRBV7-9	NA	CASSLYGILVNTEAFF
TRBV10-3	NA	CATAGGRETQYF
TRBV23-1	NA	CASSQSGGQRYGYTF
TRBV11-3	once	CASSFTAGQIYEQYF